These 22 T cell receptor beta chains were sequenced from one sample in a study of shared clonotypes between healthy human individuals. Profiled with immunoSEQ multiplex PCR; TCRdb holds only in-frame clones, not every one. The sample includes about 2 million clones, approximately 95% of them seen just once. The sample taken for sequencing was naive CD4+ T cells sorted from blood. Regarding subset: CD45RA+ positively selected. The origin of the receptors is a man aged 18 to 29 in good health.

The J gene is TRBJ2-7, the V gene TRBV19, with 7 bases fitting TRBD1. Germline values: CDR1 LNHDA, CDR2 SQIVND (reference sequence). Unmatched junction bases numbered 6, after V lost 3 bases and J lost 4 bases. The CDR3 covers 14 residues. The CDR3 DNA is TGTGCCAGTAGTATTACCGGGACAGTTTACGAGCAGTACTTC. It encodes CASSITGTVYEQYF.

V and J are TRBV5-4 and TRBJ1-1; no clear D. The germline V and J ends were trimmed by 1 base and 4 bases, with 8 bases remaining between them. The CDR3 contains 13 residues. CDR1 SGHNT and CDR2 YYREEE come from the germline V gene (reference sequence). The CDR3 loop is CASSLLGITEAFF. The CDR3 DNA sequence: TGTGCCAGCAGCTTGCTAGGGATCACTGAAGCTTTCTTT.

V is TRBV4-1 and J is TRBJ1-2, with TRBD1 matching 10 bases. The CDR3 is 15 amino acids. In germline, CDR1 is MGHRA, CDR2 YSYEKL. With 6 bases clipped from V and 2 bases from J, the junction kept 6 bases outside the gene matches. The CDR3 bases are TGCGCCAGCAGGCCCCCGGGACAGGGGAACTATGGCTACACCTTC. Protein product: CASRPPGQGNYGYTF.

The CDR3 bases are TGTGCCAGCAGCATCGGGACTAGCGGGGGGTTTGATACGCAGTATTTT. Its protein product is CASSIGTSGGFDTQYF. V usage is TRBV5-4 and J usage is TRBJ2-3, with 15 bases aligning to TRBD2. Germline CDR1 is SGHNT and CDR2 is YYREEE (reference sequence). With 4 bases clipped from V and 6 bases from J, the junction kept 6 bases outside the gene matches. The CDR3 extends over 16 amino acids.

This chain links TRBV4-1 with TRBJ1-6, with 9 nucleotides matching TRBD1. V lost 1 base to trimming and J lost 6 bases; unmatched junction nucleotides: 7. The CDR3 is 17 residues long. Germline V gene sequence: CDR1 MGHRA, CDR2 YSYEKL. The CDR3 DNA reads as TGCGCCAGCAGCCAAGCCACAGGGGGCGCGGGTAATTCACCCCTCCACTTT. The encoded protein is CASSQATGGAGNSPLHF.

Concerning this clone itself: Different DNA sequences within this sample yield the same CDR3. The rearrangement joins TRBV30 to TRBJ1-1; maybe TRBD1 (5 bases). The V end was cut by 3 bases, the J end by 0 bases, with 8 bases between. This CDR3 comprises 13 residues. Germline-derived CDR1 and CDR2 are GTSNPN and SVGIG (reference sequence). The CDR3 DNA reads TGTGCCTGGAGCGGGGGGATGAACACTGAAGCTTTCTTT. As protein: CAWSGGMNTEAFF.

For this clone: A read error may produce the germline difference seen at one junction end. The chain recombines TRBV7-7 with TRBJ2-2; unclear D gene. Germline values: CDR1 SSHAT, CDR2 FNYEAQ (reference sequence). The CDR3 runs to 14 residues. CDR3 protein: CASSSRHGTGELFF. CDR3 nucleotides: TGTGCTAGCAGCTCCCGTCACGGCACCGGGGAGCTGTTTTTT.

The chain uses TRBV18 and TRBJ1-2; D call uncertain. CDR1 is KGHSH, CDR2 LQKENI, per germline. This CDR3 is 16 amino acids long. V was pared by 2 bases and J by 0 bases, with 13 bases between. The CDR3 DNA reads TGTGCCAGCTCACCAACGTCTGAGGTAACTAACTATGGCTACACCTTC. Amino acids: CASSPTSEVTNYGYTF.

The chain is built from TRBV6-5 and TRBJ2-1; D may be TRBD2 (5 bases). Trimming cost V 3 bases and J 3 bases, with 12 bases left between them. The CDR3 consists of 15 residues. CDR1 and CDR2 from the germline V gene are MNHEY and SVGAGI. The CDR3 DNA is TGTGCCAGCAGTTATGAGGGCGCCTACTACAATGAGCAGTTCTTC. The encoded protein is CASSYEGAYYNEQFF.

This chain uses TRBV6-6 with TRBJ2-3, with D tentatively TRBD2 (5 bases). The CDR3 is 13 amino acids. Germline V gene data show CDR1 as MNHNY and CDR2 as SVGAGI (reference sequence). V was trimmed by 5 bases and J by 6 bases, leaving 12 bases between them. CDR3 sequence (DNA): TGTGCCAGCAGTAAGGACTCTCCTGATACGCAGTATTTT. Its protein product is CASSKDSPDTQYF.

J is TRBJ2-5 and V is TRBV18; no firm D call. The CDR3 spans 14 residues. The germline V gene has CDR1 KGHSH and CDR2 LQKENI. Deletions cut 3 bases from V and 4 bases from J, with 12 bases between. The CDR3 reads CASSPSMSGETQYF. DNA of the CDR3: TGTGCCAGCTCACCGAGTATGTCGGGAGAGACCCAGTACTTC.

V is TRBV30 and J is TRBJ2-7; unclear D gene. CDR1 and CDR2 (germline): GTSNPN, SVGIG (reference sequence). The CDR3 covers 13 residues. The V gene lost 5 bases and the J gene lost 3 bases, with 14 bases spanning the gap. The CDR3 is CAWGANLGYEQYF. The DNA for the CDR3 is TGTGCCTGGGGAGCAAACTTAGGCTACGAGCAGTACTTC.

The V and J genes are TRBV5-1 and TRBJ2-3; a weak D match, TRBD1 (5 bases). CDR3 length equals 16 residues. V lost 2 bases to trimming and J lost 1 base, with 14 bases between them. Germline V gives CDR1 SGHRS, CDR2 YFSETQ. The CDR3 is CASSLGVTGGTDTQYF. Written as DNA, the CDR3 is TGCGCCAGCAGCTTAGGTGTAACAGGAGGCACAGATACGCAGTATTTT. The full variable domain, rest sourced from reference TRBV5-1 and TRBJ2-3, is KAGVTQTPRYLIKTRGQQVTLSCSPISGHRSVSWYQQTPGQGLQFLFEYFSETQRNKGNFPGRFSGRQFSNSRSEMNVSTLELGDSALYLCASSLGVTGGTDTQYFGPGTRLTVL.

The chain employs TRBV5-6 and TRBJ1-4; D possibly corresponds to TRBD1 (6 bases). The germline gives CDR1 SGHDT, CDR2 YYEEEE. With 4 bases removed from V and 5 bases from J, the gap between germline ends came to 21 bases. The CDR3 is 17 residues long. For the CDR3, the DNA is TGTGCCAGCAGCACTATATATGGGGGCAGAACGAATGAAAAACTGTTTTTT. Amino acids: CASSTIYGGRTNEKLFF.

Note on this clone: Since a much larger clone is just one base distant, this may be a read error. Other nucleotide sequences in the sample specify the same CDR3. The rearrangement links TRBV4-1 to TRBJ1-4, with 9 bases matching TRBD1. The CDR3 consists of 15 residues. The junction had 1 base not matched to a gene; V was cut back by 0 bases and J by 5 bases. CDR1 is MGHRA and CDR2 is YSYEKL in the germline V gene. The CDR3 protein is CASSQEGTGNEKLFF. CDR3 nucleotide sequence: TGCGCCAGCAGCCAAGAGGGGACAGGGAATGAAAAACTGTTTTTT.

The J gene is TRBJ2-5, the V gene TRBV18; D is tentatively TRBD1 or TRBD2 (5 bases each). Looked up from germline, CDR1 is KGHSH and CDR2 is LQKENI. Trimming stripped 1 base from V and 4 bases from J, with 10 bases between. The CDR3 loop spans 14 amino acids. CDR3 region: CASSPLQGPETQYF. Here the CDR3 DNA reads TGTGCCAGCTCACCACTTCAGGGACCAGAGACCCAGTACTTC.

To note about this clone: The same CDR3 is also encoded by other DNA sequences in this sample. The chain couples TRBV18 to TRBJ2-7; D might be TRBD1 (5 bases). Per the germline V gene, CDR1 is KGHSH and CDR2 is LQKENI. Trimming stripped 2 bases from V and 2 bases from J, with 10 bases between. The CDR3 covers 14 residues. The CDR3 is CASSPGAGAYEQYF. The CDR3 nucleotides read TGTGCCAGCTCACCAGGGGCAGGAGCCTACGAGCAGTACTTC.

The rearrangement uses TRBV5-6 and TRBJ2-4; D unclear. The CDR3 is made up of 13 amino acids. Germline V gene sequence: CDR1 SGHDT, CDR2 YYEEEE. Trimming removed 4 bases at V and 6 bases at J, with 11 bases between. This CDR3 is CASSLEGVNIQYF. CDR3 DNA: TGTGCCAGCAGCCTAGAAGGTGTAAACATTCAGTACTTC.

The chain's CDR3 is CASSRGTGGNYEQYF. The DNA of the CDR3 is TGTGCCAGCAGTAGAGGGACAGGGGGAAACTACGAGCAGTACTTC. V usage is TRBV2 and J usage is TRBJ2-7, with TRBD1 identical over 11 bases. The CDR3 is made up of 15 amino acids. Trimming took 5 bases from V and 3 from J; bases not matched to a gene: 6. The germline V gene encodes CDR1 SNHLY and CDR2 FYNNEI.

The chain links TRBV11-2 to TRBJ2-1; possible D gene TRBD1, 6 bases. Trimming took 4 bases from V and 2 from J, leaving 15 bases between them. CDR1 and CDR2 (germline): SGHAT, FQNNGV. This CDR3 contains 16 residues. CDR3: CASSSIRDKTYNEQFF. Here the CDR3 DNA reads TGTGCCAGCAGCTCCATCCGGGACAAGACCTACAATGAGCAGTTCTTC.

With respect to this clone: Other DNA sequences in this sample translate to the same CDR3. The chain recombines TRBV5-6 with TRBJ1-6; the match to TRBD1 covers 7 bases. The length of the CDR3 is 15 residues. Per germline, CDR1 SGHDT and CDR2 YYEEEE. The ends lost 0 bases at V and 7 bases at J; junction bases unmatched: 4. The CDR3 region is CASSLDRGRNSPLHF. The CDR3 nucleotides read TGTGCCAGCAGCTTGGACAGGGGCCGAAATTCACCCCTCCACTTT.

The chain couples TRBV28 to TRBJ2-3, with unresolved D. The CDR3 loop spans 12 amino acids. V lost 8 bases and J lost 6, with 12 bases in between. Looked up from germline, CDR1 is MDHEN and CDR2 is SYDVKM. CDR3 sequence: CASGELSDTQYF. In nucleotides, the CDR3 is TGTGCCAGCGGAGAGTTGTCGGATACGCAGTATTTT.